The entry below gives a single TCR beta chain sequence along with its context. Its antigen is undetermined. The CDR3 runs 13 residues. Germline V lookup: CDR1 MDHEN, CDR2 SYDVKM. The V end was cut by 6 bases, the J end by 3 bases, with 12 bases between. These data originate in a study of cytomegalovirus exposure and HLA in healthy donors. General study results and limits: Within an earlier analysis, most TCR beta V segments proved productive either about 90% or about 30% of the time. Fewer N-insertions (relative to the approximately 670-donor mean) were reportedly seen in an Asian-associated ancestry cluster in a later analysis.

The PCR had 60 Vbeta and 13 Jbeta primers. Method: immunoSEQ multiplex PCR; TCRdb's copy keeps in-frame clones and lacks some. The sample records about 130,000 clones, 81% being singletons. The TCR originated in a woman between 40 and 50 years old in good health and CMV-seropositive. The rearrangement joins TRBV28 to TRBJ2-7; weak D call: TRBD2 (6 bases). Sequencing was done on a sample of PBMCs. The CDR3 DNA sequence: TGTGCCAGCAGGGGGGGAGGACTCTACGAGCAGTACTTC. It specifies CASRGGGLYEQYF.